The 7 T cell receptor beta chains below all came from one sample that was sequenced in a study of T-cell reconstitution after alpha-beta-depleted transplantation in children. Researchers prepared the TCRbeta library using unique molecular identifiers, the study reports. TCRdb reanalysed the PCR reads using MiXCR and keeps one entry per CDR3 protein. Seen here are 500,000 or so distinct CDR3 sequences, approximately 29% observed once, and the top ten hold about 2.3%. Sample: PBMCs from the stem cell graft donor, taken from the stem cell graft. The source is a human donor who donated a stem cell graft to a child with aplastic anemia.

This clonotype was seen many times. The chain joins TRBV19 to TRBJ2-5; 12 bases agree with TRBD2. Germline loops: CDR1 LNHDA, CDR2 SQIVND (reference sequence). The CDR3 consists of 15 residues. With 3 bases clipped from V and 5 bases from J, the junction kept 4 bases outside the gene matches. For the CDR3, the DNA is TGTGCCAGTAGTATGGGGACTAGCGGGTCGGAGACCCAGTACTTC. This gives the protein CASSMGTSGSETQYF.

This chain's CDR3 is CASSYYPKPGGAGELFF. CDR3 in DNA: TGTGCCAGCAGTTATTACCCAAAACCCGGTGGAGCCGGGGAGCTGTTTTTT. The chain is built from TRBV6-2 or TRBV6-3 and TRBJ2-2; no definite D call. The germline V gene has CDR1 MNHEY and CDR2 SVGEGT. V gave up 3 bases and J gave up 6 bases, with 20 bases separating them. The CDR3 is 17 amino acids.

This clonotype has just a few counts. The chain carries TRBV6-2 or TRBV6-3 and TRBJ2-3; D may correspond to TRBD1 or TRBD2 (5 bases each). From germline, CDR1 is MNHEY and CDR2 SVGEGT. There are 14 residues in the CDR3. V shed 6 bases and J shed 7 bases, with 17 bases lying between them. The CDR3 DNA follows: TGTGCCAGCAGGAAACTCTCCGGGGCCTATACGCAGTATTTT. Encoded protein: CASRKLSGAYTQYF.

This clonotype was counted a few times. The gene calls are TRBV5-1 and TRBJ2-3, with TRBD2 matching over 13 bases. This CDR3 comprises 16 residues. The trim removed 5 bases at V and 5 bases at J, leaving 8 bases unmatched. Germline V CDR1 and CDR2: SGHRS, YFSETQ. The CDR3 DNA is TGCGCCAGCAGTTATGGACTAGCGGGAGTCATAGATACGCAGTATTTT. It yields the protein CASSYGLAGVIDTQYF.

The sample holds a few counts of this clonotype. The chain is built from TRBV7-9 and TRBJ1-6; D is undetermined. The CDR3 consists of 14 residues. V was clipped by 7 bases and J by 7 bases, with 14 bases between them. Germline CDR1 and CDR2: SEHNR and FQNEAQ (reference sequence). CDR3 sequence: CASTPREGNSPLHF. The CDR3 nucleotides are TGTGCCAGCACCCCGAGGGAGGGAAATTCACCCCTCCACTTT. Variable domain in full (rest from reference TRBV7-9 and TRBJ1-6): DTGVSQNPRHKITKRGQNVTFRCDPISEHNRLYWYRQTLGQGPEFLTYFQNEAQLEKSRLLSDRFSAERPKGSFSTLEIQRTEQGDSAMYLCASTPREGNSPLHFGNGTRLTVT.

This clonotype has more than one count but fewer than ten. CDR3 bases: TGTGCCAGCAGCTCGGGACAAAAGCAGTTCTTC. This encodes CASSSGQKQFF. The chain combines TRBV7-2 with TRBJ2-1, with D possibly TRBD1 on 6 matching bases. Germline values: CDR1 SGHTA, CDR2 FQGNSA. Deletions cut 4 bases from V and 11 bases from J, with 9 bases between. The CDR3 runs to 11 residues.

Comments on this clonotype: A junction end diverges from the germline sequence, so it may reflect a read error. The rearrangement links TRBV25-1 to TRBJ1-2; a weak D match, TRBD1 (5 bases). Germline-derived CDR1 and CDR2 are MGHDK and SYGVNS. CDR3 size: 15 residues. The chain's CDR3 is CASSDSGTAKAGYTF. CDR3 coding DNA: TGTGCCAGCAGTGACTCCGGGACGGCCAAAGCCGGCTACACCTTT.